The clone carrying this T cell receptor (beta chain) was detected once. These data come from a study of blood T cell repertoires in COVID-19. On the study more broadly: Acute and convalescent COVID-19 specimens originated in the United States, Italy and Spain.

The CDR3 is made up of 16 amino acids. The germline CDR1 and CDR2 sequences are SEHNR and FQNEAQ (reference sequence). Trimming cost V 1 base and J 2 bases; bases outside gene matches: 5. Source study methods: Amplifying reference gene primers gave estimates of nucleated cell counts. Sequencing used immunoSEQ multiplex PCR; TCRdb keeps in-frame clones, though not all of them. D and trimming come from the DNA, and the V and J calls and clone size come from that table. Of approximately 60,000 clones listed, less than 80% were seen once; the top ten hold 18%. The TCR comes from a man in his sixties with acute or convalescent COVID-19. This chain connects TRBV7-9 to TRBJ2-7; 10 positions match TRBD2. The sample consisted of peripheral blood. The CDR3 here is CASSLDRTSGTYEQYF. DNA for the CDR3: TGTGCCAGCAGCTTAGACCGCACTAGCGGGACCTACGAGCAGTACTTC.